This entry describes one TCR beta chain. The data derive from a study of blood T cell repertoires in COVID-19. Study overall: Samples came from the United States, Italy and Spain, spanning acute and convalescent COVID-19. The analysed material was cDNA or gDNA that came from T cells, B-cell-depleted T cells, or PBMCs.

Germline assignment: CDR1 MNHEY and CDR2 SMNVEV (reference sequence). Trimming shortened V by 3 bases and J by 8 bases, and 13 bases separated the two germline ends. CDR3 length equals 13 residues. Original data processing: For nucleated cells, counts were estimated from reference gene primer amplification. The method was immunoSEQ multiplex PCR; TCRdb's version includes in-frame clones alone and lacks a portion of them. For V, J and clone size, that table is used; D and trimming come from the DNA. The table lists more than 300,000 clones, 88% of them singletons. Sequenced material: PBMCs or T cells enriched from blood (not recorded which). The rearrangement links TRBV27 to TRBJ1-2; D perhaps matches TRBD1 (5 bases). This TCR was sampled from a young woman who had recovered from COVID-19. The CDR3 here is CASSFGGLGGYTF. CDR3 bases: TGTGCCAGCAGTTTTGGGGGACTTGGGGGCTACACCTTC.